This is a list of T cell receptor beta chains from one sample in a study of cytomegalovirus exposure and HLA in healthy donors. TCRdb's copy holds only in-frame clones and misses some; the assay was immunoSEQ multiplex PCR. Among 90,000 to 120,000 clones listed, 65% were seen once. Sequencing used PBMCs. The receptor source for this set is a man younger than 40 in good health and CMV-seropositive. CDR3s leave out the opening cysteine and the closing phenylalanine or tryptophan. A D gene is named only where the DNA matches it firmly.

d_call	v_call	cdr3_aa
-	TRBV4-2	ASSRQSNQPQH
-	TRBV25-1	ASSEYGQGRETQY
TRBD1	TRBV29-1	SALSGTGATYEQY
-	TRBV19	ASSIQGETQY
TRBD1	TRBV7-2	ASSVDRDTEAF
-	TRBV5-1	ASSSGGFDEKLF
-	TRBV6-1	ASSEALGGAYTEAF
TRBD2	TRBV9	ASSSLAAENIQY
TRBD2	TRBV5-4	ASSLELAGRREGQY
TRBD2	TRBV29-1	SVGGSGGSTDTQY
TRBD1	TRBV5-1	ASSSQGAGNEQF
-	TRBV5-6	ASSLWAAANTEAF
TRBD1	TRBV11-3	ASSFRAGGGEQY
-	TRBV5-1	ASSLAGNTEAF
-	TRBV30	AWTMGGIGSPLH
TRBD1	TRBV5-5	ASRMAGGGGYT
-	TRBV5-1	ASSLEARLYGYT
-	TRBV18	ASSPRDVRIMNTEAF
-	TRBV5-4	ASSFLDSTGANYGYT
TRBD2	TRBV5-4	ASSFPGTRSYEQY
-	TRBV19	ASSSGVAGELF
TRBD2	TRBV11-3	ASSSGGGVPYEQY
-	TRBV4-2	ASSQDWRVQETQY
TRBD1	TRBV20-1	SARAVDRP
TRBD2	TRBV11-3	ASSSPPGTTKGTQY
-	TRBV5-1	ASSSGDYRAGNTIY
TRBD2	TRBV7-2	ASSLWSGGALNEQF
-	TRBV30	AWSGTPNTEAF
-	TRBV11-2	ASSLDHVEVDGYT
TRBD1	TRBV29-1	SVDGMAGGF
-	TRBV4-1	ASSHPFGTGELF
-	TRBV7-9	ASSSTQAIPLYTQY
TRBD1	TRBV18	ASSLGQGATGELF
-	TRBV19	ASSSFDQGRGPYT
-	TRBV6-5	ASSKPGISGYT
-	TRBV10-3	AISESAGIGNQPQH
TRBD1	TRBV4-2	ASTPVGFDRGAYGYT
TRBD2	TRBV7-2	ASSLGGLVLPEQF
-	TRBV7-9	ASKLRDLNTEAF
-	TRBV2	ASTAGEWANYGYT
-	TRBV5-1	ASSLTGSNQPQH
-	TRBV5-1	ASSLDPQGYTEAF
TRBD1	TRBV5-1	ASSRGQDYGYT
-	TRBV7-9	ASSHVGGAPYEQY
-	TRBV4-2	ASSQVSYEQY
TRBD1	TRBV27	ASSFRDRGEAF
-	TRBV6-1	ASTGQNYGYT
-	TRBV9	ASSPGLADDNEQF
-	TRBV29-1	SVEASRFNTEAF
-	TRBV7-9	ASSPYRYEQY